The 3 T cell receptor beta chains reported below all come from one sample, sequenced in a study of blood T cell repertoires in COVID-19. Some clones are missing from TCRdb's copy, which holds only in-frame ones; the method was immunoSEQ multiplex PCR. The sample yields over 400,000 clones, 80% to 90% seen once. The sequencing sample was made of peripheral blood. The receptors were sampled from a human donor in a cohort sampled during active COVID-19.

The chain recombines TRBV3-1 (or the pseudogene TRBV3-2) with TRBJ2-4; 8 bases agree with TRBD1. Trimming took 0 bases from V and 7 from J; bases not matched to a gene: 11. The CDR3 has 17 residues. CDR1 is LGHDT and CDR2 is YNNKEL in the germline V gene (reference sequence). The CDR3 coding sequence is TGTGCCAGCAGCCAAGATTTCACAGGGGGAAGGGGGAACATTCAGTACTTC. This sequence encodes CASSQDFTGGRGNIQYF.

This clone has only one observation. Written as DNA, the CDR3 is TGTGCCAGCAGCTTAAAGGGGGCTGAAGCTTTCTTT. The encoded protein is CASSLKGAEAFF. The V and J genes are TRBV7-9 and TRBJ1-1, with a weak D call TRBD1 (6 bases). The V end was cut by 2 bases, the J end by 6 bases, with 7 bases between. This CDR3 has 12 amino acids. Looked up from germline, CDR1 is SEHNR and CDR2 is FQNEAQ (reference sequence).

The rearrangement links TRBV7-2 to TRBJ2-3, with TRBD2 identical over 13 bases. The germline CDR1 and CDR2 sequences are SGHTA and FQGNSA. The V and J ends lost 5 bases and 2 bases, in that order; junction bases with no gene match: 7. CDR3 length: 17 residues. CDR3 coding DNA: TGTGCCAGCAGCCCGGGACTAGCGGGACCCACCACAGATACGCAGTATTTT. It specifies CASSPGLAGPTTDTQYF. Variable domain in full (rest from reference TRBV7-2 and TRBJ2-3): GAGVSQSPSNKVTEKGKDVELRCDPISGHTALYWYRQSLGQGLEFLIYFQGNSAPDKSGLPSDRFSAERTGGSVSTLTIQRTQQEDSAVYLCASSPGLAGPTTDTQYFGPGTRLTVL.